The present entry profiles one TCR beta chain with its context. Its matching antigen is unknown. The germline V and J ends were trimmed by 4 bases and 1 base, with 11 bases remaining between them. Germline loops: CDR1 SGHAT, CDR2 FQNNGV. The CDR3 totals 14 residues. Samples came from healthy bone marrow donors. The source of the sample is a study of cytomegalovirus exposure and HLA in healthy donors. Study-wide findings and caveats: Roughly even sequencing depth across donors was the assumption behind the presence/absence analyses.

A multiplex PCR was run with 60 Vbeta primers and 13 Jbeta primers. In the original processing: In a later analysis, 75 million to 85 million unique TCR beta chains included roughly 11 million shared by two or more donors. TCRdb's table, derived via immunoSEQ multiplex PCR, lists solely in-frame clones and lacks some. That table furnishes V, J and clone size, whereas the DNA furnished D and trimming. Among about 280,000 clones listed, 85% to 90% were seen once. The specimen was PBMCs. This clonotype was sampled from a woman between 18 and 29 years old in good health and CMV-seronegative. The chain employs TRBV11-2 and TRBJ2-7, with D perhaps TRBD2 (5 bases). The CDR3 sequence is CASSSGLVSYEQYF. As DNA, the CDR3 is TGTGCCAGCAGCTCAGGACTGGTATCCTACGAGCAGTACTTC.